This T cell receptor beta chain was found in a study of spatial heterogeneity in lung cancer (dated by TCRdb to about 2019). A note on the overall study: Beta-chain transcripts were consistently detected in greater numbers than alpha-chain transcripts, which likely reflected higher beta-chain transcript abundance. TCR repertoire features were related to nonsynonymous mutation counts determined by whole-exome sequencing of tumor tissue. TCR alpha and beta repertoires were quantitatively compared across multiple tumor regions, matched nontumor lung and blood in non-small cell lung cancer. At surgery, both alpha and beta chains were TCR-sequenced in roughly 200 tumor regions, fewer than 65 matched nontumor lung samples and around 50 PBMC samples. In the raw uncorrected reads, each unique combination of TCR and UMI appeared more than ten times on average.

Overall results and qualifications from the work: Ubiquitous expanded tumor TCRs showed up in blood more often at tumor resection than at routine follow-up. Additional single-cell paired TCR alpha and beta sequencing was considered necessary to confirm, at a functional level, the hypothesis that regional TCRs recognize regional mutations.

The table lists this clonotype with a few counts. Its target antigen remains unknown. There are no base qualities to consult, and no much larger clone falls within one base. From cysteine to phenylalanine, the CDR3 is 14 amino acids long. CDR3 DNA is the only sequence kept; it has 42 bases, read in frame from the first base. Based on the germline V gene (reference sequence), the CDR1 and CDR2 sequences are DFQATT and SNEGSKA. Relative to germline, V is 4 bases shorter and J is 6 bases shorter, with 16 bases between their ends. The method was 5' RACE. Data came from a NextSeq 500. In the TCR library protocol, a unique molecular identifier was attached to each TCR cDNA molecule so that PCR and sequencing errors could be corrected. From the authors' description of their analysis: Decombinator tools were used for TCR identification, UMI-based error correction and CDR3 extraction. TCRs above a frequency of 2 per 1,000, corresponding to the top 1% of the tumor frequency distribution, were defined as expanded. Each repertoire was subsampled 100 times to 5,000 TCRs, after which Renyi diversity was computed with the R vegan package. CDR3 similarity networks were constructed using string-kernel similarity of amino acid triplets, with links drawn between CDR3s whose pairwise similarity was above 0.82. TCRdb trimmed the raw reads at Q25, called clones with MiXCR and kept productive beta chains. CDR3 protein sequences are deduplicated, and each keeps its most common genes and DNA. These V and J calls derive from TCRdb rather than the authors' analysis. The sample includes some 100,000 distinct CDR3 sequences, with about 9.4% observed a single time. The top ten clones comprise less than 9% of the sample.

The sample's time point label, decoded: sample taken at primary tumor resection. Without any cell sorting, TCR sequencing was performed on whole RNA extracted either from tumor and nontumor lung tissue or from cryopreserved PBMC samples. Samples were obtained from about 69 patients with early-stage, untreated non-small cell lung cancer from the lung TRACERx cohort. Only patients with enough RNA available from two or more tumor regions were chosen for TCR sequencing. Rearrangement joined TRBV20-1 to TRBJ2-1, and the D gene may be TRBD2, 6 bases matching. The receptor's source is a male donor with early-stage non-small cell lung cancer. The starting material was PBMCs, obtained at surgery. CDR3 loop: CSATKGLVGNEQFF. At the DNA level, the sequence is TGCAGTGCTACCAAGGGACTTGTTGGCAATGAGCAGTTCTTC.